Below, 21 T cell receptor beta chains from the same sample are listed, as sequenced in a study of T cell responses to AZD1222 COVID-19 vaccine. Data came from immunoSEQ multiplex PCR; TCRdb stores just in-frame clones and leaves some out. This table has 130,000 to 150,000 clones, 90% to 95% appearing once. The sequencing here drew on peripheral blood, taken on day 0 of MenACWY control vaccination. Receptors originate from an adult in good health.

This clone is categorized as medium-sized (0.01 to 0.1%). V gene TRBV6-4 combines with J gene TRBJ1-6, with TRBD1 matching 10 bases. Germline V CDR1 and CDR2: MRHNA, SNTAGT. Trimming took 5 bases from V and 9 from J; bases not matched to a gene: 4. This CDR3 has 14 residues. As DNA, the CDR3 is TGTGCCAGCAGTCCCGGGACAGGGGTTTCACCCCTCCACTTT. Translated, it gives CASSPGTGVSPLHF.

CDR3 sequence reads: CASSFGRVPGELFF. CDR3 in DNA: TGTGCCAGCAGTTTTGGCAGGGTACCCGGGGAGCTGTTTTTT. This chain uses TRBV28 with TRBJ2-2; D is perhaps TRBD1 (5 bases). Germline lookup yields CDR1 MDHEN and CDR2 SYDVKM. The CDR3 is 14 residues long. V was clipped by 3 bases and J by 6 bases, with 11 bases between them.

This chain uses TRBV6-5 with TRBJ2-2; D may be TRBD1 or TRBD2 (5 bases each). Trimming cost V 0 bases and J 5 bases, with 13 bases left between them. The CDR3 loop spans 16 amino acids. Germline V lookup: CDR1 MNHEY, CDR2 SVGAGI. As DNA, the CDR3 is TGTGCCAGCAGTTACTCGGAGAGGGGTGGGACCGGGGAGCTGTTTTTT. Its protein product is CASSYSERGGTGELFF.

This clone was seen just once. The chain carries TRBV30 and TRBJ1-6; D gene ambiguous. The germline V gene has CDR1 GTSNPN and CDR2 SVGIG (reference sequence). The length of the CDR3 is 12 residues. Trimming pared 2 bases from V and 11 bases from J, leaving 10 bases between. Written as DNA, the CDR3 is TGTGCCTGGAGTCCCCAAAACACACCCCTCCACTTT. Its translation is CAWSPQNTPLHF.

The chain recombines TRBV5-5 with TRBJ1-1; the D is unclear. From germline, CDR1 is SGHKS and CDR2 YYEKEE (reference sequence). This CDR3 comprises 13 residues. Trimming cost V 1 base and J 1 base, with 5 bases left between them. Here the CDR3 reads CASSLWGNTEAFF. CDR3 DNA: TGTGCCAGCAGCTTGTGGGGGAACACTGAAGCTTTCTTT.

This clone was detected once. The chain is built from TRBV10-1 and TRBJ2-1; 8 nucleotides align to TRBD1. Trimming at V came to 4 bases and at J to 9 bases, leaving 11 bases not matched to a gene. Germline CDR1 WNHNN, CDR2 SYGVQD (reference sequence). There are 15 residues in the CDR3. CDR3 protein: CASSATDRDIGEQFF. The CDR3 DNA sequence: TGCGCCAGCAGTGCCACGGACAGGGATATTGGTGAGCAGTTCTTC.

A remark on this clone: This same CDR3 is encoded by further DNA sequences in the sample. This chain links TRBV6-5 with TRBJ1-2, with a possible D match to TRBD1 (6 bases). V was clipped by 0 bases and J by 2 bases, with 7 bases between them. Germline assignment: CDR1 MNHEY and CDR2 SVGAGI. This CDR3 is 14 amino acids long. The CDR3 DNA follows: TGTGCCAGCAGTTACTCGCAGGGGAACTATGGCTACACCTTC. As protein: CASSYSQGNYGYTF.

The chain links TRBV6-2 or TRBV6-3 to TRBJ2-1, with D unresolved. Trimming shortened V by 4 bases and J by 6 bases, and 13 bases separated the two germline ends. The CDR3 spans 14 residues. Germline values: CDR1 MNHEY, CDR2 SVGEGT. The CDR3 loop is CASSFSAEANEQFF. CDR3 in DNA: TGTGCCAGCAGTTTTAGTGCGGAAGCCAATGAGCAGTTCTTC.

The chain employs TRBV6-5 and TRBJ1-5, with D possibly matching TRBD1 (5 bases). The CDR3 length is 15 residues. Trimming shortened V by 5 bases and J by 0 bases, and 11 bases separated the two germline ends. In germline, CDR1 is MNHEY, CDR2 SVGAGI. The CDR3 spells CASSTGVNSNQPQHF. CDR3 DNA sequence: TGTGCCAGCAGTACAGGTGTTAATAGCAATCAGCCCCAGCATTTT.

In this sample, this clone turned up once. The rearrangement uses TRBV11-2 and TRBJ2-2, with 9 bases fitting TRBD1. Germline CDR1 reads SGHAT; CDR2 reads FQNNGV. J gave up 6 bases and V 5 bases, and 4 bases lay outside the gene matches. This CDR3 region has 14 residues. This CDR3 is CASSPTGGAGELFF. CDR3 bases: TGTGCCAGCAGCCCGACAGGGGGGGCCGGGGAGCTGTTTTTT.

The chain has TRBV9 and TRBJ2-5; 8 bases match TRBD1. The CDR3 length is 14 residues. Trimming removed 3 bases from V and 5 bases from J; junction bases left unmatched: 6. Per germline, CDR1 SGDLS and CDR2 YYNGEE. CDR3 bases: TGTGCCAGCAGCGCTACAGGACAGGGCGAGACCCAGTACTTC. As protein: CASSATGQGETQYF.

This sequence joins TRBV28 and TRBJ1-1; weak D call: TRBD1 (5 bases). This CDR3 has 12 residues. V was clipped by 3 bases and J by 10 bases, with 12 bases between them. In germline, CDR1 is MDHEN, CDR2 SYDVKM. CDR3 sequence (DNA): TGTGCCAGCAGTTTCAGGACATTCCCAGCTTTCTTT. This gives the protein CASSFRTFPAFF.

This CDR3 is CASSRPNYGYTF. DNA for the CDR3: TGTGCCAGCAGTCGGCCTAACTATGGCTACACCTTC. J is TRBJ1-2 and V is TRBV2, with no clear D. CDR3 size: 12 residues. The V end was cut by 5 bases, the J end by 0 bases, with 4 bases between. The germline CDR1 and CDR2 sequences are SNHLY and FYNNEI.

The chain employs TRBV7-2 and TRBJ2-7; 7 bases are shared with TRBD1. The germline V gene has CDR1 SGHTA and CDR2 FQGNSA. This CDR3 is built from 14 residues. Trimming removed 6 bases from V and 4 bases from J; junction bases left unmatched: 9. The CDR3 loop reads CASREGAQSYEQYF. The CDR3 region has the DNA TGTGCCAGCAGAGAGGGGGCGCAGTCGTACGAGCAGTACTTC.

The gene calls are TRBV2 and TRBJ2-2; TRBD1 might be the D (6 bases). This CDR3 has 13 amino acids. V dropped 6 bases and J dropped 4 bases, with 9 bases sitting between them. The germline CDR1 and CDR2 sequences are SNHLY and FYNNEI. CDR3 in amino acids: CASSTRGTGELFF. The CDR3, as DNA: TGTGCCAGCAGCACCAGGGGCACCGGGGAGCTGTTTTTT.

This clone was detected once. The rearrangement uses TRBV28 and TRBJ2-2; D is undetermined. The CDR3 runs 13 residues. Germline CDR1 is MDHEN and CDR2 is SYDVKM. V lost 5 bases and J lost 8, with 12 bases in between. CDR3: CASSPMWEGELFF. The DNA of the CDR3 is TGTGCCAGCAGTCCAATGTGGGAAGGGGAGCTGTTTTTT.

The chain links TRBV11-2 to TRBJ2-3; TRBD2 aligns across 15 bases. CDR3 length: 18 amino acids. V was clipped by 10 bases and J by 2 bases; unmatched bases: 13. Germline assignment: CDR1 SGHAT and CDR2 FQNNGV. The CDR3 DNA is TGTGCCACCTCGGGACTAGCGGGGGGCAAGGCGGTCACAGATACGCAGTATTTT. Its translation: CATSGLAGGKAVTDTQYF.

The chain uses TRBV19 and TRBJ1-5; TRBD1 matches 7 bases. Germline V gene sequence: CDR1 LNHDA, CDR2 SQIVND (reference sequence). There are 14 residues in the CDR3. After removal of 6 bases from V and 6 bases from J, the junction contained 8 bases not matched to a gene. Here the CDR3 DNA reads TGTGCCAGTAGGGACAGGTCTTTGGGTCAGCCCCAGCATTTT. Encoded protein: CASRDRSLGQPQHF.

This clone was observed a handful of times. The CDR3 reads CASSPLGGRGFEQFF. In DNA form, the CDR3 reads TGTGCCAGTAGTCCCTTGGGCGGGAGAGGGTTTGAGCAGTTCTTC. The chain joins TRBV19 to TRBJ2-1, with 7 bases fitting TRBD2. This CDR3 is built from 15 residues. J gave up 9 bases and V 5 bases, and 13 bases lay outside the gene matches. CDR1 and CDR2 (germline): LNHDA, SQIVND (reference sequence).

The gene calls are TRBV7-8 and TRBJ1-2; TRBD1 aligns across 7 bases. The CDR3 has 14 amino acids. Germline loops: CDR1 SGHVS, CDR2 FQNEAQ. After removal of 1 base from V and 8 bases from J, the junction contained 7 bases not matched to a gene. In nucleotides, the CDR3 is TGTGCCAGCAGCTTAGGAGGGGGCGCGGGAGGCTACACCTTC. Its translation: CASSLGGGAGGYTF.

The genes are TRBV7-9 and TRBJ2-5; 12 nucleotides match TRBD2. CDR1 is SEHNR, CDR2 FQNEAQ, per germline (reference sequence). V was pared by 4 bases and J by 5 bases, with 11 bases of the junction left unmatched. The CDR3 covers 17 residues. This CDR3 reads CASSSRLAGVGWETQYF. The DNA of the CDR3 is TGTGCCAGCAGCTCCCGACTAGCGGGAGTAGGTTGGGAGACCCAGTACTTC.